This entry lists 4 T cell receptor beta chains sequenced from one sample in a study of CD8+CD57+ T cells in acquired aplastic anemia. Patients who underwent sequencing had shown CD8+CD57+ cell expansion by flow cytometry. It was genomic DNA that served as the template for profiling TCR beta VDJ and CDR3. TCRdb independently ran MiXCR on the reads; one entry per CDR3 protein. The sample lists around 170,000 distinct CDR3 sequences; just under 50% were seen once. Sequencing input: sorted CD4+, CD8+, or CD8+CD57+ T cells (not recorded which) from PBMCs. These receptors originate from a human donor with aplastic anemia.

This chain uses TRBV5-1 with TRBJ2-3; a weak D match, TRBD2 (5 bases). This CDR3 spans 13 amino acids. CDR1 is SGHRS and CDR2 is YFSETQ in the germline V gene. V was pared by 0 bases and J by 9 bases, with 11 bases between. The CDR3 nucleotides read TGCGCCAGCAGCTTGGAGTGGGAGATAACGCAGTATTTT. Protein product: CASSLEWEITQYF. The variable domain in full, with the rest retrieved from reference TRBV5-1 and TRBJ2-3, is KAGVTQTPRYLIKTRGQQVTLSCSPISGHRSVSWYQQTPGQGLQFLFEYFSETQRNKGNFPGRFSGRQFSNSRSEMNVSTLELGDSALYLCASSLEWEITQYFGPGTRLTVL.

The V call is TRBV20-1, the J call TRBJ1-1, with unresolved D. The CDR3 length is 11 residues. With 0 bases removed from V and 7 bases from J, the gap between germline ends came to 6 bases. Germline CDR1 is DFQATT and CDR2 is SNEGSKA (reference sequence). CDR3 sequence: CSARDRREAFF. The DNA of the CDR3 is TGCAGTGCTAGAGATCGACGTGAAGCTTTCTTT.

The genes are TRBV10-2 and TRBJ1-1; tentative D call: TRBD1 (5 bases). Germline V gene sequence: CDR1 WSHSY, CDR2 SAAADI. V dropped 4 bases and J dropped 5 bases, with 11 bases sitting between them. This CDR3 is built from 13 residues. CDR3 DNA sequence: TGCGCCAGCAGTGTATTCGGGGGAACTGAAGCTTTCTTT. The encoded protein is CASSVFGGTEAFF.

There are a few counts of this clonotype. This rearrangement joins TRBV29-1 to TRBJ2-2; 7 bases match TRBD2. CDR3 length: 14 residues. Germline CDR1 and CDR2: SQVTM and ANQGSEA. V was pared by 5 bases and J by 1 base, with 4 bases of the junction left unmatched. CDR3 sequence (DNA): TGCAGCGTTTTTCTAGCGGAGAACACCGGGGAGCTGTTTTTT. Translated: CSVFLAENTGELFF.